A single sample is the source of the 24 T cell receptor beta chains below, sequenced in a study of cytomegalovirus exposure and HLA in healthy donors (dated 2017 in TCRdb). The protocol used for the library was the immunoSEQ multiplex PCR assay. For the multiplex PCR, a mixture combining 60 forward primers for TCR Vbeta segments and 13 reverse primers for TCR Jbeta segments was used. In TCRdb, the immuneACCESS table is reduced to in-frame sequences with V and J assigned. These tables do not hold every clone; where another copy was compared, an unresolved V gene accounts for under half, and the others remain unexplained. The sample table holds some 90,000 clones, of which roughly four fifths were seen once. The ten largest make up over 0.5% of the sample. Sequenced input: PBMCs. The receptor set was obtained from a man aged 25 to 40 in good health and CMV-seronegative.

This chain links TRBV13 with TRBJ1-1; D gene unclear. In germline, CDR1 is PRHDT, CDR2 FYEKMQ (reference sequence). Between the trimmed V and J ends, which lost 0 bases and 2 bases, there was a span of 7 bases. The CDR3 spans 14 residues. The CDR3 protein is CASSLGELNTEAFF. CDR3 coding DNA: TGTGCCAGCAGCTTAGGCGAGCTTAACACTGAAGCTTTCTTT.

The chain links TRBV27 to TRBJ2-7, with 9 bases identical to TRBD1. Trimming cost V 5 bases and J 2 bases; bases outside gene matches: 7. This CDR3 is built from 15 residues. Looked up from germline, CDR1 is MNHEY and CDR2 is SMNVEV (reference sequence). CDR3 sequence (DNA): TGTGCCAGCAGTCCCCGGACAGGGGCGACCTACGAGCAGTACGTC. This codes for CASSPRTGATYEQYV.

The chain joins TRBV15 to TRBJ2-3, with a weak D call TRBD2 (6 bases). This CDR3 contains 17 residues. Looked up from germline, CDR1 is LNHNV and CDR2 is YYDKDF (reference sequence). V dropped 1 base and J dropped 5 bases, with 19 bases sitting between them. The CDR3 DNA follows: TGTGCCACCAGCAGAGCCAGAAGCGGGCCCCGGGGAGATACGCAGTATTTT. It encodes CATSRARSGPRGDTQYF.

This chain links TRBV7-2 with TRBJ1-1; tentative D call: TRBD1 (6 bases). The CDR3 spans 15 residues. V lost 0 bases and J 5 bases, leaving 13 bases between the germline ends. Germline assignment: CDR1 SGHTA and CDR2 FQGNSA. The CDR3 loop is CASSLALGASTEAFF. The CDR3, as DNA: TGTGCCAGCAGCTTAGCTTTGGGGGCGAGTACTGAAGCTTTCTTT.

This chain's CDR3 is CASSWTATPYNSPLHF. The CDR3 DNA reads as TGTGCCAGCAGTTGGACAGCCACACCTTATAATTCACCCCTCCACTTT. The gene calls are TRBV2 and TRBJ1-6; perhaps TRBD1 as D (6 bases). There are 16 residues in the CDR3. The V gene lost 5 bases and the J gene lost 4 bases, with 15 bases spanning the gap. Per the germline V gene, CDR1 is SNHLY and CDR2 is FYNNEI.

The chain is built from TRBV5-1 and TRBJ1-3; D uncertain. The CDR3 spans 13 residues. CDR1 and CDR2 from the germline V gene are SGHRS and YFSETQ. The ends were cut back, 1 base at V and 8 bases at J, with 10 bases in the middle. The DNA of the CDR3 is TGCGCCAGCAGCTTGCCCGACGGAGACACCATATATTTT. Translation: CASSLPDGDTIYF.

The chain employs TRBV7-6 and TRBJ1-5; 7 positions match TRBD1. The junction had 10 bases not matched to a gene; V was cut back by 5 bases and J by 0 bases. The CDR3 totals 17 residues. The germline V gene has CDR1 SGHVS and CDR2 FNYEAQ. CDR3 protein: CASSESTGTYSNQPQHF. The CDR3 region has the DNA TGTGCCAGCAGCGAGTCGACAGGGACGTATAGCAATCAGCCCCAGCATTTT.

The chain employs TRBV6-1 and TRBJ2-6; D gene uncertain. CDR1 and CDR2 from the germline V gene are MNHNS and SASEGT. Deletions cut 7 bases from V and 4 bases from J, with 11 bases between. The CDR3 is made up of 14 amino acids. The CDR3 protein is CASIKRPGANVLTF. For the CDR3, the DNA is TGTGCCAGCATAAAGCGTCCCGGGGCCAACGTCCTGACTTTC.

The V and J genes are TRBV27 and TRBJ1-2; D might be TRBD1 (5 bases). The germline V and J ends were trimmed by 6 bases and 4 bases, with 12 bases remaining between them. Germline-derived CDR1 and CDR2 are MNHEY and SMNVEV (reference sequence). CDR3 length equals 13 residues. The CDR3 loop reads CASSQDRFYGYTF. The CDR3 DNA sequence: TGTGCCAGCAGCCAAGACAGATTCTATGGCTACACCTTC.

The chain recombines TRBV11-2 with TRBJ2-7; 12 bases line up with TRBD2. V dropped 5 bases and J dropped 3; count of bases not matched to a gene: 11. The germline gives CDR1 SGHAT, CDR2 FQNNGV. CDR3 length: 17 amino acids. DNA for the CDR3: TGTGCCAGCAGCCTTACTAGCGGGGGGCCCAACCTCTACGAGCAGTACTTC. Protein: CASSLTSGGPNLYEQYF.

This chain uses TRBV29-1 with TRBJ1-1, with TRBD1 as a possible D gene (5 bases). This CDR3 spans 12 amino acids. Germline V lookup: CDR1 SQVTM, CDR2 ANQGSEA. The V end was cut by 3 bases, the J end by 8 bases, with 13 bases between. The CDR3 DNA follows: TGCAGCGTTGAGGGCAGGGCGGGGGAAGCTTTCTTT. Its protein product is CSVEGRAGEAFF. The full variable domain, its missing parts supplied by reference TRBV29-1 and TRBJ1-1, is SAVISQKPSRDICQRGTSLTIQCQVDSQVTMMFWYRQQPGQSLTLIATANQGSEATYESGFVIDKFPISRPNLTFSTLTVSNMSPEDSSIYLCSVEGRAGEAFFGQGTRLTVV.

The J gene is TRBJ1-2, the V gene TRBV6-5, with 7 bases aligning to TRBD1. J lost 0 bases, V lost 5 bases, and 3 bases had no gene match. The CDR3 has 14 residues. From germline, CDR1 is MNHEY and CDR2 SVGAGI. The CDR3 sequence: CASSTGTANYGYTF. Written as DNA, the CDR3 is TGTGCCAGCAGTACAGGGACAGCTAACTATGGCTACACCTTC.

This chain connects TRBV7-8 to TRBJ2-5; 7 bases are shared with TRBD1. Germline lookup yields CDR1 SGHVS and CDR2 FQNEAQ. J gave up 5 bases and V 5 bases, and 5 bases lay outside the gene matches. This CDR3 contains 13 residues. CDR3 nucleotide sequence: TGTGCCAGCAGCGCAGGGGGATCGGAGACCCAGTACTTC. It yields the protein CASSAGGSETQYF.

Here the CDR3 reads CASSLLAGEQYF. Written as DNA, the CDR3 is TGTGCCAGCAGCTTACTAGCGGGCGAGCAGTACTTC. V gene TRBV6-5 combines with J gene TRBJ2-7; 9 bases match TRBD2. Germline CDR1 is MNHEY and CDR2 is SVGAGI. With 6 bases clipped from V and 6 bases from J, the junction kept 3 bases outside the gene matches. The CDR3 loop spans 12 amino acids.

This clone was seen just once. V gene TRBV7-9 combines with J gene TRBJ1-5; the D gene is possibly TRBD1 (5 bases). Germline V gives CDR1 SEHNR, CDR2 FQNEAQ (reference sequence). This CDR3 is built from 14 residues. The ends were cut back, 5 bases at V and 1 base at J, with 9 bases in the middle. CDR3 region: CASSPQESNQPQHF. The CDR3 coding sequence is TGTGCCAGCAGCCCACAGGAAAGCAATCAGCCCCAGCATTTT.

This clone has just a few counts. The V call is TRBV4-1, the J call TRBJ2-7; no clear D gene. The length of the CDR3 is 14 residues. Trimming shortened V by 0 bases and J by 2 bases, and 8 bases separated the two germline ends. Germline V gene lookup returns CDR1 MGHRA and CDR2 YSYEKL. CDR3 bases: TGCGCCAGCAGCCAAGATGTAGAACCCTACGAGCAGTACTTC. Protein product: CASSQDVEPYEQYF.

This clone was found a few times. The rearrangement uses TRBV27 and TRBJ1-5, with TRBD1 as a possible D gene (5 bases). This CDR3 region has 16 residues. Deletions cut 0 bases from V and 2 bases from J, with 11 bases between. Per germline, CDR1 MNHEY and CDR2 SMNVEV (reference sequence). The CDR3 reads CASSLSGGWGNQPQHF. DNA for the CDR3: TGTGCCAGCAGTTTATCGGGGGGATGGGGCAATCAGCCCCAGCATTTT.

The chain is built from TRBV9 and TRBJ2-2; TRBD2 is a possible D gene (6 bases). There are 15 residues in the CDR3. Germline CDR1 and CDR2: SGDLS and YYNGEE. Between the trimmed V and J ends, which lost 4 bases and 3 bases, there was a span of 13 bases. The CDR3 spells CASSPWGDDTGELFF. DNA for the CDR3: TGTGCCAGCAGCCCCTGGGGGGACGACACCGGGGAGCTGTTTTTT. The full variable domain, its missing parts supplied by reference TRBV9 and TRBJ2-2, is DSGVTQTPKHLITATGQRVTLRCSPRSGDLSVYWYQQSLDQGLQFLIQYYNGEERAKGNILERFSAQQFPDLHSELNLSSLELGDSALYFCASSPWGDDTGELFFGEGSRLTVL.

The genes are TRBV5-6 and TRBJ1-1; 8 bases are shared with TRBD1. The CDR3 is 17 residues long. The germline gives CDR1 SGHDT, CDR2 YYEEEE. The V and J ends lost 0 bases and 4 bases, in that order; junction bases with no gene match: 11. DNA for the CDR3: TGTGCCAGCAGCTTGGCCAACAGGGGGAGTGGGGGCACTGAAGCTTTCTTT. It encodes CASSLANRGSGGTEAFF.

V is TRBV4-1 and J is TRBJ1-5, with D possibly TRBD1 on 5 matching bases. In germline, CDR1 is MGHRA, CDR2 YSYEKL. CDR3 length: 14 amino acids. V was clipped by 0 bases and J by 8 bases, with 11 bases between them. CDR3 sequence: CASSQEDRGEPQHF. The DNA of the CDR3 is TGCGCCAGCAGCCAAGAAGACCGGGGGGAGCCCCAGCATTTT.

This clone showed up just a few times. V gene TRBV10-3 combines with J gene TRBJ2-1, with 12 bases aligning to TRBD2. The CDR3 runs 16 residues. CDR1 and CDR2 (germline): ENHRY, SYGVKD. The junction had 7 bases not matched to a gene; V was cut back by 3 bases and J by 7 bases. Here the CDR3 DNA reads TGTGCCATCAGTGAACCGACTAGCGGGAGAAGAAATGAGCAGTTCTTC. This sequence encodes CAISEPTSGRRNEQFF.

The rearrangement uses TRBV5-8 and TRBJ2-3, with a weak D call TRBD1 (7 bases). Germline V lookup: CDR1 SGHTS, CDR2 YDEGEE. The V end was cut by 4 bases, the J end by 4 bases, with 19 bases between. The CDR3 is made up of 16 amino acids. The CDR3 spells CASSVEGRGASDTQYF. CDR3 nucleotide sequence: TGTGCCAGCAGCGTTGAAGGCAGGGGGGCCTCAGATACGCAGTATTTT.

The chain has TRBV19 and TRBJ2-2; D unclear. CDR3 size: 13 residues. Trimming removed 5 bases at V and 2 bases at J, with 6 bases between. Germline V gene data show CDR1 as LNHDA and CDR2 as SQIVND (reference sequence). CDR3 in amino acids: CASSFLNTGELFF. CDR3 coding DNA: TGTGCCAGTAGTTTCCTCAACACCGGGGAGCTGTTTTTT.

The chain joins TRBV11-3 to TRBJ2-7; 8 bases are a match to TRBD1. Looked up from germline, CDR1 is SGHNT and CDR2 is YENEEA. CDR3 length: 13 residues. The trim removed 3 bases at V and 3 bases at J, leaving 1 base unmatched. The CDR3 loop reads CASSLTGDYEQYF. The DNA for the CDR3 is TGTGCCAGCAGCTTGACAGGGGACTACGAGCAGTACTTC.